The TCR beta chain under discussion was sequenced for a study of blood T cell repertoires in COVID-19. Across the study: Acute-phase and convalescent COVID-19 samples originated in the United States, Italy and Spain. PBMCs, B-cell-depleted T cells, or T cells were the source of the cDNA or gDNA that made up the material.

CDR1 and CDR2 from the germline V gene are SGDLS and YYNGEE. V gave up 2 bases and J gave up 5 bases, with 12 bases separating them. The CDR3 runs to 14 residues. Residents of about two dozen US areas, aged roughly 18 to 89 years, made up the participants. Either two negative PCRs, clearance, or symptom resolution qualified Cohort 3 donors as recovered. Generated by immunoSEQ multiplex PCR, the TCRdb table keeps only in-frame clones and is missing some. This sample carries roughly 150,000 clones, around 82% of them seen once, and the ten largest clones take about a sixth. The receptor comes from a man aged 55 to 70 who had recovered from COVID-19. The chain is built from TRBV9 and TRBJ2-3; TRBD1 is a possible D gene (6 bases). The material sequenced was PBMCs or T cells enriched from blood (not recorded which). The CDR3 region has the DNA TGTGCCAGCAGCGTGTTACAGGGTGTAGATACGCAGTATTTT. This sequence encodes CASSVLQGVDTQYF.